This T cell receptor (beta chain) is drawn from a study of blood T cells in healthy people across ages (dated by TCRdb to the mid-2010s). Study-level background: In model experiments, roughly one uniquely barcoded TCR beta cDNA molecule per two T cells was captured by template switching. To avoid experimental bias, donors of different ages were distributed randomly across sequencing lanes. The study measured age-related changes in TCR beta repertoire diversity using deep sequencing normalized with unique cDNA molecular identifiers. Donors were grouped into four age groups: young (average approximately 15 years), middle-aged (approximately 41), aged (about 60) and long-lived (roughly 80). Two additional independent replicas of 1 million unique cDNA reads from the same blood draw were analyzed for two donors (one aged 18 to 29 and one aged 80 or older).

V gives up 0 bases and J gives up 0 bases, and the segment between their germline ends measures 6 bases. The CDR3 runs 15 residues from the cysteine to the phenylalanine. The CDR3 DNA has 45 bases and is translated from base 1. CDR1 and CDR2, per the germline V gene (reference sequence), are LGHDT and YNNKEL. The roughly 39 donors, aged 6 to 90 years, were systemically healthy Caucasian individuals from Russia. Each donor gave ten milliliters of peripheral blood, collected into EDTA-treated Vacutainer tubes. PBMCs were isolated by Ficoll-Paque density-gradient centrifugation, with at least 6 million obtained per sample. Total RNA, at least 6 micrograms per sample, was extracted from PBMCs with Trizol reagent. For every donor, an aliquot of PBMCs went through flow cytometry to measure the percentages of naive CD45RAhigh/CD27high T cells. Receptors were amplified or captured by 5' RACE. Sequencing used an Illumina HiSeq 2500. The second PCR ran for about 6 to 11 cycles and used a J-beta primer mix along with a sample-barcoded 5' primer. A unique molecular identifier was introduced onto each TCR beta cDNA molecule by a template-switch 5' adaptor carrying 12 random nucleotides. Each sample yielded at least 2.5 million CDR3-containing paired-end reads. All of the RNA was converted into first-strand cDNA using the Mint cDNA synthesis kit, with a TRBC-specific oligonucleotide serving as the primer. Following uracil-DNA glycosylase treatment, a first 18-cycle PCR with universal primers M1SS and BC2_uni_R was performed on all cDNA. The original pipeline was this. For normalization, 1 million high-quality reads, each with a distinct molecular identifier, were randomly selected from each sample. Reads sharing molecular identifiers were discarded rather than binned into consensus sequences. MiTCR, with a Q25 quality threshold and the strictest error-elimination algorithm, was used for CDR3 identification, clonotype clustering and error correction. A nonparametric unseen species model with Euler transformation was used to estimate lower-bound total TCR beta diversity. TCRdb trimmed public reads at Q25 via fastp, called clones via MiXCR and kept in-frame beta chains. CDR3 protein sequences are deduplicated, and each keeps its most common genes and DNA. These V and J calls are TCRdb output, not the study's own analysis. The sample table contains approximately 690,000 distinct CDR3 sequences; only one count was recorded for approximately 50% of them. The ten biggest clones cover around 37% of the sample.

What the authors observed across the whole study: Donor CMV infection status was unknown, potentially confounding age-related changes in expanded clonotypes. Compared with the aged group, the long-lived group had more naive CD4+ T cells, fewer expanded clones and increased TCR diversity, a pattern suggesting age selection. Because profiling used bulk unsorted PBMCs, naive and antigen-experienced compartments could not be compared conclusively. Estimates of total diversity from one million sequenced T cells were regarded as lower bounds and underestimates. As age increased, observed TCR beta diversity per million T cells dropped in a roughly linear way, and a significant reduction was already evident by age 40. A strong correlation was found between observed TCR beta diversity and the percentage of naive T cells measured by flow cytometry.

This clonotype was seen a handful of times. Its antigen has not been determined. Base qualities are missing; no much larger clone stands one base away. Sequencing used blood. The source of this sequence is a man in his 60s in good health. The chain couples TRBV3-1 to TRBJ2-4; there is no confident call for the D gene. The bases are TGTGCCAGCAGCCAAGATCCTCTAGCCAAAAACATTCAGTACTTC. Its protein reads: CASSQDPLAKNIQYF.